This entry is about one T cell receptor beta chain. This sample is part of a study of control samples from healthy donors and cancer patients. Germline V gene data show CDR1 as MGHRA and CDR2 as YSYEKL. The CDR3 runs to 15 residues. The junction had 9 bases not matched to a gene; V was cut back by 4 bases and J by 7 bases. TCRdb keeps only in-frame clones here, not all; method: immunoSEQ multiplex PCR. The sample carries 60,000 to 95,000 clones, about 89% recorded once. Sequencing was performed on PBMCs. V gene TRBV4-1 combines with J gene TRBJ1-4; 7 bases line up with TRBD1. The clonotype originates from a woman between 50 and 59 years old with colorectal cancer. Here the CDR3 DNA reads TGCGCCAGCAGCCCGCAGGGGGTCTCCGGTGAAAAACTGTTTTTT. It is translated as CASSPQGVSGEKLFF.